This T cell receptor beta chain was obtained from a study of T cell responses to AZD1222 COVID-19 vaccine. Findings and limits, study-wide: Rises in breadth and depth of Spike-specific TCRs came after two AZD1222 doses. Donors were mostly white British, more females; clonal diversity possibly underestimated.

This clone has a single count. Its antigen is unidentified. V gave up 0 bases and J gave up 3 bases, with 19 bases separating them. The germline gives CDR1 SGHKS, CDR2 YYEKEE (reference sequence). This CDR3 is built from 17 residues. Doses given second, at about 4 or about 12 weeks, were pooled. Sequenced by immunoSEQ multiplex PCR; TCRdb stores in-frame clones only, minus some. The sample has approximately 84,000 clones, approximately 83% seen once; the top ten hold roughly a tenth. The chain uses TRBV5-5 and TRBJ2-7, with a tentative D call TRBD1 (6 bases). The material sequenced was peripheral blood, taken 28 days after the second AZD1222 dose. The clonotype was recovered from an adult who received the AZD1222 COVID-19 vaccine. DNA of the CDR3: TGTGCCAGCAGCTTGGACCCAAATACAGGGAGAAACTACGAGCAGTACTTC. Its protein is CASSLDPNTGRNYEQYF.